Included here is one T cell receptor (beta chain) sequence, with context. Antigen unknown. The donors were all Caucasian adults (living in Nashville, Tennessee). This sample is part of a study of shared clonotypes between healthy human individuals. Study-level information: Donors were two women and a few men aged 18 to 49. General study findings and limits: Larger estimated richness was generally recorded for naive subsets relative to memory subsets.

Original processing methods: ImmunoSEQ output held junction-only sequences without quality scores, so filtering differed. The data were produced by immunoSEQ multiplex PCR, yet TCRdb's version contains in-frame clones alone and is incomplete. V and J calls and clone size are as listed in that table; D and trimming were resolved from the DNA. Here the sample spans under 2.5 million clones, less than 95% being singletons. The germline V gene encodes CDR1 MNHEY and CDR2 SMNVEV (reference sequence). J lost 6 bases, V lost 5 bases, and 10 bases had no gene match. CDR3 length: 16 amino acids. This chain joins TRBV27 and TRBJ2-1, with 10 bases aligning to TRBD2. The TCR was taken from a young man in good health. Some clones in this sample may be carry-over from other donors' samples. What was sequenced was naive CD4+ T cells from PBMCs. Subset denoted: CD45RA+ positively selected. CDR3 bases: TGTGCCAGCAGTATACAACTAGCGGGATATCGCAATGAGCAGTTCTTC. Amino acid sequence: CASSIQLAGYRNEQFF.